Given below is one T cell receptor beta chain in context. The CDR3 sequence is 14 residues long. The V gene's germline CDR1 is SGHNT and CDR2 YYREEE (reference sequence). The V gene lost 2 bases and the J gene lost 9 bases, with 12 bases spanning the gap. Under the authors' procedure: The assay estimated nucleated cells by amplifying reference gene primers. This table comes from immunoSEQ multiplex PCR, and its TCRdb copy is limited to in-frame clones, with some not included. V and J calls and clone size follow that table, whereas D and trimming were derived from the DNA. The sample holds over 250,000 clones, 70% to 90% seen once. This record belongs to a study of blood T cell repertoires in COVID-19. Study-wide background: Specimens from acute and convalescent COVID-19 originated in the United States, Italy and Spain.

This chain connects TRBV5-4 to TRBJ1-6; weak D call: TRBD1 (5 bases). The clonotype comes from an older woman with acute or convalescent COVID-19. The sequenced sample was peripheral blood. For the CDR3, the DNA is TGTGCCAGCAGCTTAGTAGGGGATGTTTCACCCCTCCACTTT. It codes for CASSLVGDVSPLHF.